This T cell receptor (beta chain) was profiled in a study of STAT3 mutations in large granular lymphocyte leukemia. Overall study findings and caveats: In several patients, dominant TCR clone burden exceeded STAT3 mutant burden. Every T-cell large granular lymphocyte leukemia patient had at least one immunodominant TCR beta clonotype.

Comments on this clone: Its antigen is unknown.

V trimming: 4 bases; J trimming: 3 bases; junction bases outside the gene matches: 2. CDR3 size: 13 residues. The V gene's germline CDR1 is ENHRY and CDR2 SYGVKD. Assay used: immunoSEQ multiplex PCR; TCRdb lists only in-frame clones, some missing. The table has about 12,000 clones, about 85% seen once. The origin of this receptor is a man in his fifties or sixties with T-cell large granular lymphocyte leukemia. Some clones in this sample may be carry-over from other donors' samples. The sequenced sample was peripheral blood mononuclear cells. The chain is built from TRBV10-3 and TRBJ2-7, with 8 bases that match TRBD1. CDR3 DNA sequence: TGTGCCATCAGTGGACAGGGGTTCTACGAGCAGTACTTC. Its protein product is CAISGQGFYEQYF.